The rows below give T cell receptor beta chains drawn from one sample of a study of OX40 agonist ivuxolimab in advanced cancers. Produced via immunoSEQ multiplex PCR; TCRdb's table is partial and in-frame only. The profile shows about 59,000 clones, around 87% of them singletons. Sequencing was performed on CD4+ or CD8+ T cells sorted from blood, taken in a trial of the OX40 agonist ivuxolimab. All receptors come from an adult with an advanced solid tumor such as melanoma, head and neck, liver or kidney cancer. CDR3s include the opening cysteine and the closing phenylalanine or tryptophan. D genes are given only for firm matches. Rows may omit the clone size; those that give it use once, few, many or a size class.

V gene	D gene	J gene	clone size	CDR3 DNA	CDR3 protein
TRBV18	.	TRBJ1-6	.	TGTGCCAGCTCCCTAGACGGGCCGGGGGCACCCCTCCACTTT	CASSLDGPGAPLHF
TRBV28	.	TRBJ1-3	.	TGTGCCAGCAGTTTTCAGGGAACTACTGGAAACACCATATATTTT	CASSFQGTTGNTIYF
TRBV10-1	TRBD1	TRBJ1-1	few	TGCGCCAGCAGTGAGTGGACAGGCGCCGAAGCTTTCTTT	CASSEWTGAEAFF
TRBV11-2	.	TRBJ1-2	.	TGTGCCAGCAGCTTAGAGCTCTATGGCTACACCTTC	CASSLELYGYTF
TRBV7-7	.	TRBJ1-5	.	TGTGCCAGCAGCTTAGCGCTCGGCCAGCCCCAGCATTTT	CASSLALGQPQHF
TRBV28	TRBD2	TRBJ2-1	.	TGTGCCAGCAGTTTACCTAGCGGGAGCCGGAATGAGCAGTTCTTC	CASSLPSGSRNEQFF
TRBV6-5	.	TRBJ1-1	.	TGTGCCAGCAGTTACCAGGGGATTGGAAACACTGAAGCTTTCTTT	CASSYQGIGNTEAFF
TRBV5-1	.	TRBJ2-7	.	TGCGCCAGCAGCTTGGTGGGGGAAACTGGGTCCTACGAGCAGTACTTC	CASSLVGETGSYEQYF
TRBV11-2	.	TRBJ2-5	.	TGTGCCAGCAGCTTAATGTCGCAAGAGACCCAGTACTTC	CASSLMSQETQYF
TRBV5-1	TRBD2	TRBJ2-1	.	TGCGCCAGCAGCTTGAGGCCGGGACTAGCGGGACCCCGCCAAGGGAATGAGCAGTTCTTC	CASSLRPGLAGPRQGNEQFF
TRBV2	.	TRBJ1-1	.	TGTGCCAGCAGTGACCAGGGGCCCATGAACACTGAAGCTTTCTTT	CASSDQGPMNTEAFF
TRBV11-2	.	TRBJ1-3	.	TGTGCCAGCAGCATAAGGGATGGTGGAAACACCATATATTTT	CASSIRDGGNTIYF
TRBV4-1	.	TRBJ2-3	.	TGCGCCAGCAGCCAAGGGCATATCACAGATACGCAGTATTTT	CASSQGHITDTQYF
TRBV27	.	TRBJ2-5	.	TGTGCCAGCAGTCTACGACAAGCTGACAGGGAGACCCAGTACTTC	CASSLRQADRETQYF
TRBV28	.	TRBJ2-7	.	TGTGCCAGCAGTTTTAGGGACGAGCAGTACTTC	CASSFRDEQYF
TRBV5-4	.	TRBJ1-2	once	TGTGCCAGCAGCTTAATTTCCCAGGGACCCTATGGCTACACCTTC	CASSLISQGPYGYTF